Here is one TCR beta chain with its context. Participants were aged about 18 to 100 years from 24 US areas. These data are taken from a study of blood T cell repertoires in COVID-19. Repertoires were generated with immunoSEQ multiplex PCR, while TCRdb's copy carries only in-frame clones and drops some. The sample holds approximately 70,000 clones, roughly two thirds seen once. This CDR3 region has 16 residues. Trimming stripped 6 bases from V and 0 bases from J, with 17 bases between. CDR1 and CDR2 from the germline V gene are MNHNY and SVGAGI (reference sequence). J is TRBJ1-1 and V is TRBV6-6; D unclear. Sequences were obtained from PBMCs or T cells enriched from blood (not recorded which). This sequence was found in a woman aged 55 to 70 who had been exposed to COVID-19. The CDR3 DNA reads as TGTGCCAGCAGCACCCGGAGGAACAGCGTGAACACTGAAGCTTTCTTT. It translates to CASSTRRNSVNTEAFF.